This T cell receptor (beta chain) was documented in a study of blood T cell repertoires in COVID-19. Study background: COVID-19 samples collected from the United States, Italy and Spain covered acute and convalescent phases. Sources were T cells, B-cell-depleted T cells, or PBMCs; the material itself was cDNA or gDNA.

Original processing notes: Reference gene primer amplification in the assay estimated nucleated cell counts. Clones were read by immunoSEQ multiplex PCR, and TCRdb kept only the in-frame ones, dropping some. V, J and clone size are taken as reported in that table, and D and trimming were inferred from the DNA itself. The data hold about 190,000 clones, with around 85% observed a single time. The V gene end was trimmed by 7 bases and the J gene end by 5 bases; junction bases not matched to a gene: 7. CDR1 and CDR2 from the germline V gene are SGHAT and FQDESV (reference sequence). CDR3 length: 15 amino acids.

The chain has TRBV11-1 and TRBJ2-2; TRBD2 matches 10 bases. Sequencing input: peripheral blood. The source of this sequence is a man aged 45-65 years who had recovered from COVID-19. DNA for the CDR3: TGTGCCAGCAAGAAGCGGGAGGGCCGAACCGGGGAGCTGTTTTTT. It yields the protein CASKKREGRTGELFF. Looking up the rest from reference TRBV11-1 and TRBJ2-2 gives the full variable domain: EAEVAQSPRYKITEKSQAVAFWCDPISGHATLYWYRQILGQGPELLVQFQDESVVDDSQLPKDRFSAERLKGVDSTLKIQPAELGDSAMYLCASKKREGRTGELFFGEGSRLTVL.